This TCR beta chain derives from a study of spatial heterogeneity in lung cancer. TCRdb called the 5' RACE reads again in MiXCR, with one record for every CDR3 protein. The sample contains about 38,000 distinct CDR3 sequences, 7.5% of which appear only once. Described time point: sample taken at primary tumor resection. Deletions cut 6 bases from V and 1 base from J, with 12 bases between. The CDR3 has 14 residues. Germline values: CDR1 MNHEY, CDR2 SMNVEV (reference sequence). This clonotype was counted ten times or more. The material sequenced was PBMCs, taken at surgery. This sequence joins TRBV27 and TRBJ1-1; TRBD1 is a possible D gene (6 bases). This TCR derives from a male donor with early-stage non-small cell lung cancer. The CDR3 region has the DNA TGTGCCAGCAGGGGGGCTTCTGAGAACACTGAAGCTTTCTTT. Amino acids: CASRGASENTEAFF.